This TCR beta chain was sequenced during a study of cytomegalovirus exposure and HLA in healthy donors. Though nominally healthy at sampling, donors likely had unrecorded immune exposures. The PCR used 60 Vbeta and 13 Jbeta primers. Libraries were prepared by immunoSEQ multiplex PCR; TCRdb keeps only in-frame clonotypes and omits some of them. The sample gives about 38,000 clones, 60% to 70% of which show up once; roughly 18% is in the top ten. Overall study results and limits: Reports state that TCR beta sequences accurately predicted most subjects' HLA-A and HLA-B alleles.

In germline, CDR1 is SEHNR, CDR2 FQNEAQ (reference sequence). V lost 6 bases, J lost 2 bases, and 6 bases stayed unmatched. The CDR3 extends over 14 amino acids. This clone has a handful of counts. Its antigen is currently unknown. This chain uses TRBV7-9 with TRBJ1-2, with TRBD1 matching over 7 bases. The TCR comes from a man aged 50 or older in good health and CMV-seropositive. Material for sequencing was PBMCs. In nucleotides, the CDR3 is TGTGCCAGCAGTCGTGGACAGGAGAACTATGGCTACACCTTC. Protein product: CASSRGQENYGYTF. The entire variable domain, with the rest obtained from reference TRBV7-9 and TRBJ1-2, is as follows: DTGVSQNPRHKITKRGQNVTFRCDPISEHNRLYWYRQTLGQGPEFLTYFQNEAQLEKSRLLSDRFSAERPKGSFSTLEIQRTEQGDSAMYLCASSRGQENYGYTFGSGTRLTVV.